This is a list of T cell receptor beta chains from one sample in a study of response to subunit inactivated influenza vaccine. TCRdb re-called the RT-PCR reads with MiXCR, one entry per CDR3 protein. The sample gives 530,000 or so distinct CDR3 sequences, about 15% of which show up once; 11% is in the top ten. The starting material was PBMCs from blood, obtained 11 to 12 days after vaccination. Every receptor here comes from a man over 45 who received an inactivated influenza vaccine. The CDR3 runs from the conserved cysteine through the conserved F or W. The D gene is left open where the match is weak. Rows may omit the clone size; those that give it use once, few, many or a size class.

cdr3_nt: TGTGCCAGCAGCTTAGCGCCGGAAACAAGTCAGCCCCAGCATTTT
cdr3_aa: CASSLAPETSQPQHF
d_call: .
v_call: TRBV7-6
clone_size: few
j_call: TRBJ1-5

cdr3_nt: TGCAGTGCTAGAGACCCCGACAGCGTCTCAGATACGCAGTATTTT
cdr3_aa: CSARDPDSVSDTQYF
d_call: .
v_call: TRBV20-1
clone_size: few
j_call: TRBJ2-3

cdr3_nt: TGTGCCAGCAGCCTAGGACAGGGTGCCAATTCACCCCTCCACTTT
cdr3_aa: CASSLGQGANSPLHF
d_call: TRBD1
v_call: TRBV7-2
clone_size: few
j_call: TRBJ1-6

cdr3_nt: TGTGCCAGCGGACTTCGGGTAGGGCCCTACGAGCAGTACTTC
cdr3_aa: CASGLRVGPYEQYF
d_call: .
v_call: TRBV6-1
clone_size: few
j_call: TRBJ2-7

cdr3_nt: TGTGCCAGCTGGACAGGACCCTACGAGCAGTACTTC
cdr3_aa: CASWTGPYEQYF
d_call: TRBD1
v_call: TRBV6-2/TRBV6-3
clone_size: .
j_call: TRBJ2-7

cdr3_nt: TGTGCCAGCAGCCAAGCCGGGACTAGCGGGTTGTACAATGAGCAGTTCTTC
cdr3_aa: CASSQAGTSGLYNEQFF
d_call: TRBD2
v_call: TRBV4-2
clone_size: .
j_call: TRBJ2-1

cdr3_nt: TGTGCCAGCAGCCAAGAAATCAGGACAGGGCCTCAGGGGCAGTTCTTC
cdr3_aa: CASSQEIRTGPQGQFF
d_call: TRBD1
v_call: TRBV14
clone_size: .
j_call: TRBJ2-1

cdr3_nt: TGTGCCAGCAGTTACCTAGCGGGAGATTCATACTACAATGAGCAGTTCTTC
cdr3_aa: CASSYLAGDSYYNEQFF
d_call: TRBD2
v_call: TRBV6-2/TRBV6-3
clone_size: many
j_call: TRBJ2-1

cdr3_nt: TGTGCCAGCGTAGGTCCAGAGTCTAGCACAGATACGCAGTATTTT
cdr3_aa: CASVGPESSTDTQYF
d_call: .
v_call: TRBV12-3/TRBV12-4
clone_size: few
j_call: TRBJ2-3

cdr3_nt: TGCAGCGCCCGCCAAGGAAACACCGGGGAGCTGTTTTTT
cdr3_aa: CSARQGNTGELFF
d_call: .
v_call: TRBV20-1
clone_size: many
j_call: TRBJ2-2

cdr3_nt: TGCGCCAGCAGCCAAGATGGATGGGACAGGAGATATGGCTACACCTTC
cdr3_aa: CASSQDGWDRRYGYTF
d_call: TRBD1
v_call: TRBV4-3
clone_size: .
j_call: TRBJ1-2

cdr3_nt: TGTGCCAGCAGTTCAGGGGGGACAGGGGGCGACGCTTTCTTT
cdr3_aa: CASSSGGTGGDAFF
d_call: TRBD1
v_call: TRBV28
clone_size: .
j_call: TRBJ1-1

cdr3_nt: TGCGCCAGCAGCTTGGAGGGGTATTCACCCCTCCACTTT
cdr3_aa: CASSLEGYSPLHF
d_call: .
v_call: TRBV5-1
clone_size: .
j_call: TRBJ1-6

cdr3_nt: TGTGCCACCAGGACAGTTGGGGAGCAGTTCTTC
cdr3_aa: CATRTVGEQFF
d_call: .
v_call: TRBV5-4
clone_size: once
j_call: TRBJ2-1

cdr3_nt: TGTGCCAGCAGCCCCACCGGGACTACAACCTACGAGCAGTACTTC
cdr3_aa: CASSPTGTTTYEQYF
d_call: TRBD2
v_call: TRBV6-1
clone_size: .
j_call: TRBJ2-7

cdr3_nt: TGTGCCATCAGTTTGGGGTATTTGACTAGCGGGAATGAGCAGTTCTTC
cdr3_aa: CAISLGYLTSGNEQFF
d_call: TRBD2
v_call: TRBV10-3
clone_size: .
j_call: TRBJ2-1

cdr3_nt: TGCAGTGCTAGAGTGAACAGGGGGCTGAATACGCAGTATTTT
cdr3_aa: CSARVNRGLNTQYF
d_call: TRBD1
v_call: TRBV20-1
clone_size: few
j_call: TRBJ2-3

cdr3_nt: TGTGCCAGCAGCCAAGATACCAGGGGGAGCACCGGGGAGCTGTTTTTT
cdr3_aa: CASSQDTRGSTGELFF
d_call: TRBD1
v_call: TRBV4-2
clone_size: few
j_call: TRBJ2-2

cdr3_nt: TGTGCCAGCAGCTTCACAGGGGGAGAGACCCAGTACTTC
cdr3_aa: CASSFTGGETQYF
d_call: TRBD1
v_call: TRBV7-2
clone_size: .
j_call: TRBJ2-5

cdr3_nt: TGTGCCAGCAGTCAGGAGGGACAGAACTATGGCTACACCTTC
cdr3_aa: CASSQEGQNYGYTF
d_call: TRBD1
v_call: TRBV7-2
clone_size: many
j_call: TRBJ1-2

cdr3_nt: TGCGCCAGCAGCTTGTTATTAGCGGGGCCCACAGATACGCAGTATTTT
cdr3_aa: CASSLLLAGPTDTQYF
d_call: TRBD2
v_call: TRBV5-1
clone_size: few
j_call: TRBJ2-3

cdr3_nt: TGCAGTGCTCCTTCGGGACTAGCGGGGGGGTCACAAGAGACCCAGTACTTC
cdr3_aa: CSAPSGLAGGSQETQYF
d_call: TRBD2
v_call: TRBV20-1
clone_size: few
j_call: TRBJ2-5

cdr3_nt: TGTGCCAGCAGTACACGTTCGGCTACCTCCTACAATGAGCAGTTCTTC
cdr3_aa: CASSTRSATSYNEQFF
d_call: .
v_call: TRBV28
clone_size: few
j_call: TRBJ2-1

cdr3_nt: TGCAGTGCTGACACTGAAGCTTTCTTT
cdr3_aa: CSADTEAFF
d_call: .
v_call: TRBV20-1
clone_size: .
j_call: TRBJ1-1

cdr3_nt: TGTGCCAGCAGTTTGGGATATGGGCTTGTCGCGGGGGAGCTGTTTTTT
cdr3_aa: CASSLGYGLVAGELFF
d_call: .
v_call: TRBV27
clone_size: .
j_call: TRBJ2-2

cdr3_nt: TGCAGCGTTGTCCAGATCTATGGCTACACCTTC
cdr3_aa: CSVVQIYGYTF
d_call: .
v_call: TRBV29-1
clone_size: .
j_call: TRBJ1-2

cdr3_nt: TGTGCCATCAGTGACGGCAGGGTCTCCTACGAGCAGTACTTC
cdr3_aa: CAISDGRVSYEQYF
d_call: .
v_call: TRBV10-3
clone_size: .
j_call: TRBJ2-7

cdr3_nt: TGTGCCAGCAGTTACTCACCTCCGACAGGGGCAGGTGAAAAACTGTTTTTT
cdr3_aa: CASSYSPPTGAGEKLFF
d_call: TRBD1
v_call: TRBV6-5
clone_size: many
j_call: TRBJ1-4

cdr3_nt: TGTGCCAGCAGTTTCATGTTGAGGAACACCGGGGAGCTGTTTTTT
cdr3_aa: CASSFMLRNTGELFF
d_call: .
v_call: TRBV27
clone_size: few
j_call: TRBJ2-2

cdr3_nt: TGTGCCAGCAGCCAAGGCGATAGCTACGAGCAGTACTTC
cdr3_aa: CASSQGDSYEQYF
d_call: .
v_call: TRBV3-1
clone_size: .
j_call: TRBJ2-7

cdr3_nt: TGTGCCAGCAGCGGAGAGCGGGGGCCCCAAGAGACCCAGTACTTC
cdr3_aa: CASSGERGPQETQYF
d_call: TRBD2
v_call: TRBV9
clone_size: .
j_call: TRBJ2-5

cdr3_nt: TGTGCCTCTCGGAGCACAGATACGCAGTATTTT
cdr3_aa: CASRSTDTQYF
d_call: .
v_call: TRBV28
clone_size: many
j_call: TRBJ2-3

cdr3_nt: TGTGCCAGCAGCTCACAGACTAGGACAGGGGGCTACGAGCAGTACTTC
cdr3_aa: CASSSQTRTGGYEQYF
d_call: TRBD1
v_call: TRBV11-2
clone_size: .
j_call: TRBJ2-7

cdr3_nt: TGTGCCAGCAGTTTTGGCTTCCAAGAGACCCAGTACTTC
cdr3_aa: CASSFGFQETQYF
d_call: .
v_call: TRBV12-3/TRBV12-4
clone_size: .
j_call: TRBJ2-5

cdr3_nt: TGTGCCAGCAGCTTAGGCTGGAACTTTAATGGGCGGGGGAACACAGATACGCAGTATTTT
cdr3_aa: CASSLGWNFNGRGNTDTQYF
d_call: TRBD2
v_call: TRBV7-2
clone_size: few
j_call: TRBJ2-3

cdr3_nt: TGTGCCAGCAGAAGTGGGACAGGGACTGGGGCCAACGTCCTGACTTTC
cdr3_aa: CASRSGTGTGANVLTF
d_call: TRBD1
v_call: TRBV27
clone_size: .
j_call: TRBJ2-6

cdr3_nt: TGTGCCAGCACCCCCGTTGGTTGGGAGACCCAGTACTTC
cdr3_aa: CASTPVGWETQYF
d_call: .
v_call: TRBV6-1
clone_size: .
j_call: TRBJ2-5

cdr3_nt: TGCAGTGCTAAGGGAACAGATACGCAGTATTTT
cdr3_aa: CSAKGTDTQYF
d_call: .
v_call: TRBV20-1
clone_size: few
j_call: TRBJ2-3

cdr3_nt: TGTGCCAGCTCCCAGGGCGTCACGGGGCCCCAGCATTTT
cdr3_aa: CASSQGVTGPQHF
d_call: .
v_call: TRBV24-1
clone_size: few
j_call: TRBJ1-5

cdr3_nt: TGTGCCATCAGTGAACCCGGGACAGGGGCTGGAAACACCATATATTTT
cdr3_aa: CAISEPGTGAGNTIYF
d_call: TRBD1
v_call: TRBV10-3
clone_size: few
j_call: TRBJ1-3

cdr3_nt: TGCAGTGCTATAGGACAGGGGCTCAATCAGCCCCAGCATTTT
cdr3_aa: CSAIGQGLNQPQHF
d_call: TRBD1
v_call: TRBV20-1
clone_size: .
j_call: TRBJ1-5

cdr3_nt: TGTGCCAGCAGCTTAGACGCCGGAGGGGGCTACGAGCAGTACTTC
cdr3_aa: CASSLDAGGGYEQYF
d_call: .
v_call: TRBV7-2
clone_size: .
j_call: TRBJ2-7

cdr3_nt: TGTGCCAGCAGCCAAGATAGCAGGGTTAATTCACCCCTCCACTTT
cdr3_aa: CASSQDSRVNSPLHF
d_call: .
v_call: TRBV4-2
clone_size: few
j_call: TRBJ1-6

cdr3_nt: TGCGCCAGCAGCTTGGAGGGGACAGGGGGTCGTTGGGCTTTCTTT
cdr3_aa: CASSLEGTGGRWAFF
d_call: TRBD1
v_call: TRBV5-1
clone_size: few
j_call: TRBJ1-1

cdr3_nt: TGTGCCAGCACACACGGTAGCATGAACACTGAAGCTTTCTTT
cdr3_aa: CASTHGSMNTEAFF
d_call: .
v_call: TRBV6-2/TRBV6-3
clone_size: .
j_call: TRBJ1-1

cdr3_nt: TGTGCCAGCAGCTTAGCGCAGGATTCGGCCGAGCAGTACTTC
cdr3_aa: CASSLAQDSAEQYF
d_call: .
v_call: TRBV7-2
clone_size: .
j_call: TRBJ2-7

cdr3_nt: TGCGCCAGCAGCCGTCTTGGGCGCCAAGAGACCCAGTACTTC
cdr3_aa: CASSRLGRQETQYF
d_call: .
v_call: TRBV4-3
clone_size: .
j_call: TRBJ2-5

cdr3_nt: TGTGCCAGCAGCTTTAATGGGCGCAGGGAGACCCAGTACTTC
cdr3_aa: CASSFNGRRETQYF
d_call: .
v_call: TRBV7-2
clone_size: many
j_call: TRBJ2-5

cdr3_nt: TGCGCCAGCAAGGAGGGACAGCAGCAACATTCACCCCTCCACTTT
cdr3_aa: CASKEGQQQHSPLHF
d_call: TRBD1
v_call: TRBV5-1
clone_size: few
j_call: TRBJ1-6

cdr3_nt: TGCGCCAGCAGCCAAGGATGGACGTTCGACTACGAGCAGTACTTC
cdr3_aa: CASSQGWTFDYEQYF
d_call: .
v_call: TRBV4-1
clone_size: once
j_call: TRBJ2-7